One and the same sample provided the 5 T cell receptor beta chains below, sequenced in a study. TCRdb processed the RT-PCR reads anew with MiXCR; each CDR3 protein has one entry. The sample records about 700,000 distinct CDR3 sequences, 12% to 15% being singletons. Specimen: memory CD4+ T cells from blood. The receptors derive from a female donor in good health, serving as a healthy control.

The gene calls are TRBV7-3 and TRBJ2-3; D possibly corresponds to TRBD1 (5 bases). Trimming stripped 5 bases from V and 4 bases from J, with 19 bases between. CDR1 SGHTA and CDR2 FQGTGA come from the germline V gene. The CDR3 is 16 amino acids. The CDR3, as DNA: TGTGCCAGCAGCCCCTTTAGGACATCACCCCCAGATACGCAGTATTTT. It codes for CASSPFRTSPPDTQYF.

The CDR3, as DNA: TGCAGTGCTAGAGGGGCCGACGGAGCTAACTATGGCTACACCTTC. The encoded protein is CSARGADGANYGYTF. The chain is built from TRBV20-1 and TRBJ1-2, with no clear D. Germline V CDR1 and CDR2: DFQATT, SNEGSKA (reference sequence). This CDR3 region has 15 residues. V was trimmed by 1 base and J by 0 bases, leaving 12 bases between them.

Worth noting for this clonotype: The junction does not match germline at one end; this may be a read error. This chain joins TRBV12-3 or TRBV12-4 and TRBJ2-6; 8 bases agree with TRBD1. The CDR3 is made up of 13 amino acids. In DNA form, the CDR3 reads TGTGCCAGCAGACCAACAGGGGGCAACGTCCTGACTTTC. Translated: CASRPTGGNVLTF.

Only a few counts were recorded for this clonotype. CDR3 amino acids: CASSYEINPSGNTIYF. CDR3 nucleotides: TGTGCCAGCAGTTACGAGATAAATCCCTCTGGAAACACCATATATTTT. The chain combines TRBV6-5 with TRBJ1-3; D is undetermined. This CDR3 is 16 amino acids long. V was cut by 2 bases and J by 0 bases, with 11 bases left in between. Germline CDR1 reads MNHEY; CDR2 reads SVGAGI.

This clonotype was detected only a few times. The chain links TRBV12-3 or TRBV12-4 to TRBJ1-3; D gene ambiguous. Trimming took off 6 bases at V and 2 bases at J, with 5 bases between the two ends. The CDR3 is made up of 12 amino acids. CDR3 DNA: TGTGCCAGCAGAAGAGCTGGAAACACCATATATTTT. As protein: CASRRAGNTIYF.